These T cell receptor beta chains were read from a single sample in a study of response to subunit inactivated influenza vaccine. From the RT-PCR reads, TCRdb called clonotypes with MiXCR, one entry per CDR3 protein. The data contain 650,000 or so distinct CDR3 sequences, 11% to 15% of them singletons. The specimen comprised PBMCs from blood, sampled around two weeks before vaccination. All receptors come from a man aged 45 to 65 who received an inactivated influenza vaccine. Both conserved end residues are part of each CDR3. The order of the fields is J gene, CDR3 length, clone size, V gene, D gene, CDR3 DNA, CDR3 protein. The D gene is left open where the match is weak. A row's size may be missing; if present it is once, few, many or a size class.

TRBJ2-7,15,few,TRBV15,.,TGTGCCACCAGCACTGAGGACACGATCACCTACGAGCAGTACTTC,CATSTEDTITYEQYF
TRBJ1-4,14,.,TRBV5-1,.,TGCGCCAGCAGCAGGGACGGAAATAATGAAAAACTGTTTTTT,CASSRDGNNEKLFF
TRBJ2-3,16,few,TRBV28,TRBD2,TGTGCCAGCAGTTTATCGGCTAGCGGGAGCCCAGATACGCAGTATTTT,CASSLSASGSPDTQYF
TRBJ2-6,15,.,TRBV7-9,.,TGTGCCAGCAGATCAAGTAGCTCTGGGGCCAACGTCCTGACTTTC,CASRSSSSGANVLTF
TRBJ2-5,14,many,TRBV12-3/TRBV12-4,.,TGTGCCAGCAGTTTAGCGGCTGGTAAAGAGACCCAGTACTTC,CASSLAAGKETQYF
TRBJ2-2,16,few,TRBV27,TRBD2,TGTGCCAGCAGTTCGTTGACTAGCGCGAACACCGGGGAGCTGTTTTTT,CASSSLTSANTGELFF
TRBJ2-2,14,few,TRBV12-3/TRBV12-4,.,TGTGCCAGCAGTTTCGCTGGAGGTGCCGGGGAGCTGTTTTTT,CASSFAGGAGELFF
TRBJ2-5,16,.,TRBV2,.,TGTGCCAGCAGGTACACTTCGGGGACGTCTAGGGAGACCCAGTACTTC,CASRYTSGTSRETQYF
TRBJ2-3,12,many,TRBV5-5,.,TGTGCCAGCAGCTGGAACACAGATACGCAGTATTTT,CASSWNTDTQYF
TRBJ2-5,16,.,TRBV6-1,TRBD1,TGTGCCAGCAGTGAACAATCGGGACAGGGCCAAGAGACCCAGTACTTC,CASSEQSGQGQETQYF
TRBJ2-1,16,few,TRBV28,TRBD2,TGTGCCAGCAGCCCGGAGGGCGGGAGGCTTCAAAATGAGCAGTTCTTC,CASSPEGGRLQNEQFF
TRBJ1-5,15,.,TRBV6-1,.,TGTGCCAGCAGGACCAAGTCCTCTAGCAATCAGCCCCAGCATTTT,CASRTKSSSNQPQHF
TRBJ1-2,15,many,TRBV4-1,.,TGCGCCAGCAGCCAAGAGCAGCTTTCTAACTATGGCTACACCTTC,CASSQEQLSNYGYTF
TRBJ2-3,16,few,TRBV5-1,TRBD1,TGCGCCAGCAGCTTGGCCTTAGGACAGGGCGAAGATACGCAGTATTTT,CASSLALGQGEDTQYF
TRBJ2-7,12,few,TRBV28,.,TGTGCCAGCAGCCATGCGACGTACGAGCAGTACTTC,CASSHATYEQYF
TRBJ1-5,14,.,TRBV10-3,TRBD1,TGTGCCATCAAGGGGGACAGCGTAAATCAGCCCCAGCATTTT,CAIKGDSVNQPQHF
TRBJ1-5,16,many,TRBV7-8,TRBD1,TGTGCCAGCAGCCGCAGACGGGACAGGGTGCGACAGCCCCAGCATTTT,CASSRRRDRVRQPQHF
TRBJ2-1,15,many,TRBV6-5,.,TGTGCCAGCAGTTACTACCTAGCAGCTAACAATGAGCAGTTCTTC,CASSYYLAANNEQFF
TRBJ2-5,15,.,TRBV5-1,TRBD1,TGCGCCAGCAGTTACGGGACAGACCCTCTAGAGACCCAGTACTTC,CASSYGTDPLETQYF
TRBJ1-1,14,.,TRBV6-5,.,TGTGCCAGCAGTTACATGGGGGAAAACACTGAAGCTTTCTTT,CASSYMGENTEAFF
TRBJ2-7,15,few,TRBV9,TRBD2,TGTGCCAGCAGCGTAGGACTAGCGGGGAACCACGAGCAGTACTTC,CASSVGLAGNHEQYF
TRBJ2-3,14,few,TRBV28,.,TGTGCCAGTAATAATATAGACAGGCCCCCCACGCAGTATTTT,CASNNIDRPPTQYF
TRBJ2-3,17,.,TRBV6-5,.,TGTGCCAGCAGTTACTCGGGGCTAGCCCCCTCCACAGATACGCAGTATTTT,CASSYSGLAPSTDTQYF
TRBJ2-1,14,.,TRBV19,.,TGTGCCAGTAGTATGGGGGGCCCGAACAATGAGCAGTTCTTC,CASSMGGPNNEQFF
TRBJ2-5,15,.,TRBV7-7,TRBD2,TGTGCCAGCGGTAGCGGGAGGGCCTGGCAAGAGACCCAGTACTTC,CASGSGRAWQETQYF
TRBJ2-5,15,few,TRBV5-1,TRBD2,TGCGCCAGCAGCGGCCGGGGTAGCGGGGCAGAGACCCAGTACTTC,CASSGRGSGAETQYF
TRBJ1-2,12,many,TRBV5-6,.,TGTGCCAGCAGCTTGGTGGGGGACGGCTACACCTTC,CASSLVGDGYTF
TRBJ1-1,15,many,TRBV7-2,TRBD1,TGTGCTAGCAGCTTAGGGGACAGGAGAAACACTGAAGCTTTCTTT,CASSLGDRRNTEAFF
TRBJ1-6,14,few,TRBV20-1,.,TGCAGTGCCCCCCGCGGCGGGGACAATTCACCCCTCCACTTT,CSAPRGGDNSPLHF
TRBJ2-7,14,.,TRBV2,.,TGTGCCAGCAGACGATCTAGCGAGCCTTACGAGCAGTACTTC,CASRRSSEPYEQYF